Described below is a single T cell receptor (beta chain) sequence and its context. Construction of the TCRbeta library involved unique molecular identifiers. TCRdb recomputed calls from the PCR reads with MiXCR, one row per CDR3 protein. The repertoire includes approximately 510,000 distinct CDR3 sequences, approximately 20% of them detected once, and around 3.3% sits in the top ten. The source of the sample is a study of T-cell reconstitution after alpha-beta-depleted transplantation in children. The input for sequencing was PBMCs from the stem cell graft donor, taken from the stem cell graft. The sequence derives from a human donor who donated a stem cell graft to a child with acute lymphoblastic leukemia.

CDR3 residues: CSAWGLAEALSYEQYF. The CDR3 coding sequence is TGCAGTGCTTGGGGACTAGCGGAGGCCCTCTCCTACGAGCAGTACTTC. This rearrangement joins TRBV20-1 to TRBJ2-7; TRBD2 aligns across 11 bases. The CDR3 extends over 16 amino acids. Germline CDR1 and CDR2: DFQATT and SNEGSKA (reference sequence). V dropped 5 bases and J dropped 0; count of bases not matched to a gene: 9.